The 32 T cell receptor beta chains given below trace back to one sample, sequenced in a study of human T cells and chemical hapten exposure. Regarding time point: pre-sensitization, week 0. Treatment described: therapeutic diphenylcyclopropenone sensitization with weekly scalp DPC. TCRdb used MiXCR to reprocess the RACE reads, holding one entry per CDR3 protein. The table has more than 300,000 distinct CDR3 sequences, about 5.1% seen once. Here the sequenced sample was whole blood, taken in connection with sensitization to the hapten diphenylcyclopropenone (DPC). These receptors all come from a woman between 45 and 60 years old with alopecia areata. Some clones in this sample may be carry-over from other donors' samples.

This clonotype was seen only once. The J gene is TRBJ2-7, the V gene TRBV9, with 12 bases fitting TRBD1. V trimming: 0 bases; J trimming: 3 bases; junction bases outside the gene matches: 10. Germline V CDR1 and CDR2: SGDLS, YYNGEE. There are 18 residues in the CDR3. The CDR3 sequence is CASSVGGQGAAKYYEQYF. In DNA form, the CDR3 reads TGTGCCAGCAGCGTAGGGGGACAGGGGGCCGCTAAGTACTACGAGCAGTACTTC.

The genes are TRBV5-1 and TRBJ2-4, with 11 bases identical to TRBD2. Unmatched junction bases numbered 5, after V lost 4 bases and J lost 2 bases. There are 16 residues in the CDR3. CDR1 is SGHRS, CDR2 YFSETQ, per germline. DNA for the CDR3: TGCGCCAGCAGCCCTCTAGCGGGGGGTTCCAAAAACATTCAGTACTTC. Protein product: CASSPLAGGSKNIQYF.

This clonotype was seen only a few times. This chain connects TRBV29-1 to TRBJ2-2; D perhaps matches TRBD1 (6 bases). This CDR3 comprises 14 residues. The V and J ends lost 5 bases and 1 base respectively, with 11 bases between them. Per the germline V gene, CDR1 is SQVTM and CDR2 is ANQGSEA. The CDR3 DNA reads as TGCAGCGTTACAGGGACCGGGAACACCGGGGAGCTGTTTTTT. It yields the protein CSVTGTGNTGELFF.

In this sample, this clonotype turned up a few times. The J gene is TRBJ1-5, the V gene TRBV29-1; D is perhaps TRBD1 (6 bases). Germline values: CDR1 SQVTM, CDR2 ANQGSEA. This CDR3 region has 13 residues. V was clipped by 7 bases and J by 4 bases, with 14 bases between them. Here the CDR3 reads CSAASGANQPQHF. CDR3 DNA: TGCAGCGCAGCCTCGGGGGCAAATCAGCCCCAGCATTTT.

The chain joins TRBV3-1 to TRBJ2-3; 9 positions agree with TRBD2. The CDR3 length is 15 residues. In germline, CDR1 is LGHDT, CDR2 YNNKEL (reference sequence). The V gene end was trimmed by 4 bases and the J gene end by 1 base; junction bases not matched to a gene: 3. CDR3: CASSPVAGGTDTQYF. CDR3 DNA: TGTGCCAGCAGCCCAGTAGCGGGAGGCACAGATACGCAGTATTTT.

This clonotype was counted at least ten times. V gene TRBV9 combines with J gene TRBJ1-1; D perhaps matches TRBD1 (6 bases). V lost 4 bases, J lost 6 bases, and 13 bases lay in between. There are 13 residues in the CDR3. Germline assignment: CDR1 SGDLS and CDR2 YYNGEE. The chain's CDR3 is CASSSGVKAEAFF. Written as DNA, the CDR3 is TGTGCCAGCAGCTCAGGGGTGAAGGCTGAAGCTTTCTTT.

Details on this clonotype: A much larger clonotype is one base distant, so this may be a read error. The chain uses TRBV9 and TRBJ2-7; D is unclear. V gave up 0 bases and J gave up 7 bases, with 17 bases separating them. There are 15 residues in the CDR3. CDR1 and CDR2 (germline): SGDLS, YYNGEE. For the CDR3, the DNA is TGTGCCAGCAGCGTAGAAGAGGCAATGCCTAGGGAGCAGTACTTC. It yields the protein CASSVEEAMPREQYF.

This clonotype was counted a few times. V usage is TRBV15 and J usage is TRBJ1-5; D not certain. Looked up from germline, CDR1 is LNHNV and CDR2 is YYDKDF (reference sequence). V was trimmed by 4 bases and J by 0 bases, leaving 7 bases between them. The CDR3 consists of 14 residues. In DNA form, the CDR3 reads TGTGCCACCAGCACCAGCTTTAGCAATCAGCCCCAGCATTTT. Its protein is CATSTSFSNQPQHF.

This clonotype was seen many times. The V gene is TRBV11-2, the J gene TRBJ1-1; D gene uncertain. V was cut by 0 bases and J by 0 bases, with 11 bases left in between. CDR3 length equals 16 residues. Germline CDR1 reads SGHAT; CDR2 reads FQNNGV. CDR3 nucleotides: TGTGCCAGCAGCTTAGATCGGGGAGTGATGAACACTGAAGCTTTCTTT. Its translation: CASSLDRGVMNTEAFF.

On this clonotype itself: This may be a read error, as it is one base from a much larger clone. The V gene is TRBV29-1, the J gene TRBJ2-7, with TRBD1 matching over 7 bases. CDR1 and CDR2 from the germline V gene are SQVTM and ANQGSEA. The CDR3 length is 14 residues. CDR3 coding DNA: TGCAGCGTTAAAGATCGAGGACAGGTTGACGAGCAGTACTTC. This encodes CSVKDRGQVDEQYF.

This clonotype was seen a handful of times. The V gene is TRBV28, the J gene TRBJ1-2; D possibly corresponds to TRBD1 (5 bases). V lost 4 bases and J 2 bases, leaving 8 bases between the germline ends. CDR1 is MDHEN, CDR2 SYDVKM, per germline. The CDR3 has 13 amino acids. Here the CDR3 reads CASSWGLNYGYTF. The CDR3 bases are TGTGCCAGCAGTTGGGGACTGAACTATGGCTACACCTTC.

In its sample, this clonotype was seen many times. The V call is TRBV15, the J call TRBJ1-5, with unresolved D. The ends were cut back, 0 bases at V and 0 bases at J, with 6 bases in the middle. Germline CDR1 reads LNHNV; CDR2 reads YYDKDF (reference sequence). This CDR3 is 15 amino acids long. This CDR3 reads CATSRERYSNQPQHF. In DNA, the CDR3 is TGTGCCACCAGCAGAGAAAGGTATAGCAATCAGCCCCAGCATTTT.

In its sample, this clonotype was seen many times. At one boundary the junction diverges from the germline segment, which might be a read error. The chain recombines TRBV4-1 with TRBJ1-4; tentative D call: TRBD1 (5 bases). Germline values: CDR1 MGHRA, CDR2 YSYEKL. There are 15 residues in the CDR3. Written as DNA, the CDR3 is TGCGCCAGCAGCCAAGGGGGCCGGTCTAACGAAAAACTGTTTTTT. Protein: CASSQGGRSNEKLFF.

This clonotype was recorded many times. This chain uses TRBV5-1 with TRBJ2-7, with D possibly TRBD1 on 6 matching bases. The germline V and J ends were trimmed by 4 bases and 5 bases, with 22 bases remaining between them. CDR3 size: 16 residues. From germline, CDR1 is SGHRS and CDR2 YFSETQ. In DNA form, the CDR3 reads TGCGCCAGCAGCGCCAGATACGACAGGCTGAAGAACGAGCAGTACTTC. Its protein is CASSARYDRLKNEQYF.

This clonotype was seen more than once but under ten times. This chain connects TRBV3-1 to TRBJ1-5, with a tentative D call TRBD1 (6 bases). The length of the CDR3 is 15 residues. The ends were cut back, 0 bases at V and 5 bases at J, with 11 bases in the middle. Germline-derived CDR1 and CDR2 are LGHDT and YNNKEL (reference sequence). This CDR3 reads CASSQEQGGDQPQHF. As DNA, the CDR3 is TGTGCCAGCAGCCAAGAACAGGGAGGGGATCAGCCCCAGCATTTT.

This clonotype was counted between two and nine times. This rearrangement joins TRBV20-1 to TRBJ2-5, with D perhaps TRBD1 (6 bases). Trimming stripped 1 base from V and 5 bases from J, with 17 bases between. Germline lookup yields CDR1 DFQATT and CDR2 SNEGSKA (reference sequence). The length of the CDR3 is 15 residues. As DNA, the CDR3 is TGCAGTGCTAGAGCGTCGAGCCAAGGGGGTGAGACCCAGTACTTC. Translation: CSARASSQGGETQYF.

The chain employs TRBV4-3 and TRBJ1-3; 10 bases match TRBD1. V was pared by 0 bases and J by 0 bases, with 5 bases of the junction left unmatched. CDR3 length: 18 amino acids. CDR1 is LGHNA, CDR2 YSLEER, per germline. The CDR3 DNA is TGCGCCAGCAGCCAAGAGGGACAGGGGCCGACCTCTGGAAACACCATATATTTT. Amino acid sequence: CASSQEGQGPTSGNTIYF.

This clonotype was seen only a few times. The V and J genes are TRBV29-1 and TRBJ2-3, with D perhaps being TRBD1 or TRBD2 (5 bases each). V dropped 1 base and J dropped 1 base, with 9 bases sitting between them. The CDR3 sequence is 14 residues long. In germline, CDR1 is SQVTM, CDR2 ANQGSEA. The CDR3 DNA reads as TGCAGCGTTGAAGTAAGGGGAGGCACAGATACGCAGTATTTT. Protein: CSVEVRGGTDTQYF.

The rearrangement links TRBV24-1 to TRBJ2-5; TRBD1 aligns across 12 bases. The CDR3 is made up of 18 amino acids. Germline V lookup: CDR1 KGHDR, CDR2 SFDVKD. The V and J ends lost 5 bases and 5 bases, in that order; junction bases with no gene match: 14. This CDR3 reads CATSASPGQGAAGETQYF. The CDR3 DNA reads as TGTGCCACCAGTGCCTCTCCGGGACAGGGGGCCGCAGGGGAGACCCAGTACTTC.

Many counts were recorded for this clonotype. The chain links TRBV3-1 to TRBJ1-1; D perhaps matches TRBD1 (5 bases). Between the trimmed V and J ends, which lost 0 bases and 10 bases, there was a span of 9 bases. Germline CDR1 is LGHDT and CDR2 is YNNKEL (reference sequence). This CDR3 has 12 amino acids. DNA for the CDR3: TGTGCCAGCAGCCAAGAATATAGGGGAGCTTTCTTT. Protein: CASSQEYRGAFF.

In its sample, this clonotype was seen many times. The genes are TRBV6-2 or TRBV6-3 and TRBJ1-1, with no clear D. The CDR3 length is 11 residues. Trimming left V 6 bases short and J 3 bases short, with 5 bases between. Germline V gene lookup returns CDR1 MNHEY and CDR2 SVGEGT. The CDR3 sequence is CASRRDTEAFF. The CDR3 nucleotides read TGTGCCAGCAGAAGGGACACTGAAGCTTTCTTT.

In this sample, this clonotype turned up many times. Here the CDR3 reads CASSTNPTGVQYF. CDR3 nucleotides: TGTGCCAGCAGCACTAACCCGACAGGGGTGCAGTACTTC. The chain carries TRBV7-2 and TRBJ2-7; 8 positions agree with TRBD1. CDR1 and CDR2 from the germline V gene are SGHTA and FQGNSA. V lost 5 bases to trimming and J lost 9 bases; unmatched junction nucleotides: 9. The CDR3 is 13 amino acids.

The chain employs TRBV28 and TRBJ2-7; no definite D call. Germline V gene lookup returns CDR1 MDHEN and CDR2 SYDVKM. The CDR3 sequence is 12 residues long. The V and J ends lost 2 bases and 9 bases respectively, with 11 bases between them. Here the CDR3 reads CASSLVAPVQYF. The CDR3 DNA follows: TGTGCCAGCAGTTTAGTAGCCCCGGTGCAGTACTTC.

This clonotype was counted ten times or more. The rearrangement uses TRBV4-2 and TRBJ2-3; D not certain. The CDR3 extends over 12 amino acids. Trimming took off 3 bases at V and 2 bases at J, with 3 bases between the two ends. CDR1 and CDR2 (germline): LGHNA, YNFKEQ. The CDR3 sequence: CASSHLTDTQYF. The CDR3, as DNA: TGTGCCAGCAGCCACCTCACAGATACGCAGTATTTT.

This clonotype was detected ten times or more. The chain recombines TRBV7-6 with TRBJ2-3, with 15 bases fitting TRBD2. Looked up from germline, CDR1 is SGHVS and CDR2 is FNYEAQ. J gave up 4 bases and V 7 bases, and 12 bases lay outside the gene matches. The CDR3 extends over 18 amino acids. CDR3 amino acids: CASTKGLAGGSSADTQYF. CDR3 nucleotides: TGTGCCAGCACAAAAGGACTAGCGGGAGGGTCTTCCGCAGATACGCAGTATTTT.

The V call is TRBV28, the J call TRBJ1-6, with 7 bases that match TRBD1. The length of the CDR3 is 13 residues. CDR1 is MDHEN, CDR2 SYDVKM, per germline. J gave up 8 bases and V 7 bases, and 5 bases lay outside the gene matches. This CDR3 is CASTDRPDSPLHF. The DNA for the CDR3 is TGTGCCAGCACGGACAGGCCTGATTCACCCCTCCACTTT.

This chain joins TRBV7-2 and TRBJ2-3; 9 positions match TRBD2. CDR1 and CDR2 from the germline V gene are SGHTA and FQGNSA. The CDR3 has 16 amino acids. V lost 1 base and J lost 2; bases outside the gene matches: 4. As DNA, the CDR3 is TGTGCCAGCAGCTTAGTGGTAGCGGGAGACACAGATACGCAGTATTTT. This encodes CASSLVVAGDTDTQYF. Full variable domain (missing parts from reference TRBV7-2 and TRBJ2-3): GAGVSQSPSNKVTEKGKDVELRCDPISGHTALYWYRQSLGQGLEFLIYFQGNSAPDKSGLPSDRFSAERTGGSVSTLTIQRTQQEDSAVYLCASSLVVAGDTDTQYFGPGTRLTVL.

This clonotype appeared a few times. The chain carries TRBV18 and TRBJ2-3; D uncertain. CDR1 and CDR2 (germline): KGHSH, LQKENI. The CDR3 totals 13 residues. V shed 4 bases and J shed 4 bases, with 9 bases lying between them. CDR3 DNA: TGTGCCAGCTCACTAAATCTTCCAGATACGCAGTATTTT. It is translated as CASSLNLPDTQYF. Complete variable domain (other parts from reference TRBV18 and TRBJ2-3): NAGVMQNPRHLVRRRGQEARLRCSPMKGHSHVYWYRQLPEEGLKFMVYLQKENIIDESGMPKERFSAEFPKEGPSILRIQQVVRGDSAAYFCASSLNLPDTQYFGPGTRLTVL.

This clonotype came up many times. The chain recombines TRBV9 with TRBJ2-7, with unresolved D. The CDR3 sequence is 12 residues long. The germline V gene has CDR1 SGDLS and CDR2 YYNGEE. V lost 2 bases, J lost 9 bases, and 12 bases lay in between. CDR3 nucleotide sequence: TGTGCCAGCAGCGTTGTCCGGGCCGGGCAGTACTTC. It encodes CASSVVRAGQYF.

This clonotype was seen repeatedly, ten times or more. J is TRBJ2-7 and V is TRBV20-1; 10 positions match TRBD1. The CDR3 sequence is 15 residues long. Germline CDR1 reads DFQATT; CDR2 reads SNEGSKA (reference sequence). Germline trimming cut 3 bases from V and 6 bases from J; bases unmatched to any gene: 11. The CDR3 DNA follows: TGCAGTGCTAGTCTGATCGTGGGACAGGGGTCCGAGCAGTACTTC. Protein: CSASLIVGQGSEQYF.

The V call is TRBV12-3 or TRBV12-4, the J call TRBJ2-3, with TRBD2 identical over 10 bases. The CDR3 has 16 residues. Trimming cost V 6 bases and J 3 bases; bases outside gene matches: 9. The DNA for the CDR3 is TGTGCCAGCAGCCCCACTAGCGGGATTGCGACAGATACGCAGTATTTT. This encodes CASSPTSGIATDTQYF.

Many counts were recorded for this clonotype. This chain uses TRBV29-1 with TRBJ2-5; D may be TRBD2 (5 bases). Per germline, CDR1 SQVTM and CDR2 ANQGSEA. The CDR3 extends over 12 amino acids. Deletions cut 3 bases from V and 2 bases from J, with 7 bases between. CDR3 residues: CSVDRGQETQYF. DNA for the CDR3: TGCAGCGTTGACCGGGGTCAAGAGACCCAGTACTTC.